This TCR beta chain came from a study of cytomegalovirus exposure and HLA in healthy donors. V shed 1 base, J shed 11 bases, and the junction held 9 bases outside the gene matches. Germline V gene lookup returns CDR1 MDHEN and CDR2 SYDVKM. The CDR3 covers 15 residues. Both 60 Vbeta primers and 13 Jbeta primers went into the PCR. Measured with immunoSEQ multiplex PCR; TCRdb has only the in-frame clones, and not every one. The repertoire consists of 90,000 or so clones, with 65% to 80% occurring once and the leading ten covering around 15%. The V gene is TRBV28, the J gene TRBJ2-5; 11 bases are shared with TRBD1. The source of this sequence is a woman in her fifties or sixties in good health and CMV-seropositive. The sample taken for sequencing was PBMCs. CDR3 sequence reads: CASSLYGTGGREQYF. In DNA form, the CDR3 reads TGTGCCAGCAGTTTATACGGGACAGGGGGGAGGGAGCAGTACTTC.